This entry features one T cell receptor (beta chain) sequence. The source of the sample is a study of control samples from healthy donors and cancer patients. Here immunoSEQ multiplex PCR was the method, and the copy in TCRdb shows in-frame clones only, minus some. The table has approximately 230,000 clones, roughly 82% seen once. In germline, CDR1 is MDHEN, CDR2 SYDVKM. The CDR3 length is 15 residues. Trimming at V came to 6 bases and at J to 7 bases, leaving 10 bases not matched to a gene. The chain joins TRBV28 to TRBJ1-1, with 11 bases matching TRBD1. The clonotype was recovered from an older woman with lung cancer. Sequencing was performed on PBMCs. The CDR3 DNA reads TGTGCCAGCAGCCGGGGGACAGGGGGTAGGAATGAAGCTTTCTTT. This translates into CASSRGTGGRNEAFF.